The 30 T cell receptor beta chains below come from one sample, sequenced in a study of beta chain features in type 1 diabetes (dated by TCRdb to 2016 to 2018). Library preparation used the immunoSEQ multiplex PCR assay. The entire amount of isolated RNA was reverse transcribed using the High Capacity cDNA Reverse Transcription Kit, so the sequenced TCRB transcripts were expressed ones. This immuneACCESS table, as held by TCRdb, lists in-frame sequences with V and J called but not all clones. Of the missing ones, under half trace to an unresolved V gene in checked studies; the others have no known cause. The sample table shows 430,000 or so clones, and about 10% are seen once. The ten largest account for over 0.04% of the sample. The sample consisted of naive CD4+ T cells from blood. Sample cell subset or site, as interpreted from the label and publication: true naive CD4+ T cells. These receptor sequences come from a young woman in good health.

This clone has a handful of counts. The rearrangement uses TRBV7-9 and TRBJ2-5; the D gene is possibly TRBD2 (6 bases). The germline V and J ends were trimmed by 4 bases and 4 bases, with 10 bases remaining between them. CDR3 size: 13 residues. Germline lookup yields CDR1 SEHNR and CDR2 FQNEAQ (reference sequence). CDR3 sequence: CASSSSGPETQYF. The CDR3 bases are TGTGCCAGCAGCTCAAGCGGGCCAGAGACCCAGTACTTC. The whole variable domain, filled in from reference TRBV7-9 and TRBJ2-5, reads DTGVSQNPRHKITKRGQNVTFRCDPISEHNRLYWYRQTLGQGPEFLTYFQNEAQLEKSRLLSDRFSAERPKGSFSTLEIQRTEQGDSAMYLCASSSSGPETQYFGPGTRLLVL.

This clone was seen only a few times. The genes are TRBV2 and TRBJ1-6; possibly TRBD1 for D (5 bases). With 8 bases removed from V and 6 bases from J, the gap between germline ends came to 11 bases. In germline, CDR1 is SNHLY, CDR2 FYNNEI. The CDR3 spans 13 residues. CDR3 nucleotides: TGTGCCAGCCGGTTGAGGGGTAATTCACCCCTCCACTTT. Protein: CASRLRGNSPLHF.

This chain links TRBV28 with TRBJ1-1; D possibly corresponds to TRBD1 (5 bases). Between the trimmed V and J ends, which lost 3 bases and 0 bases, there was a span of 8 bases. The CDR3 contains 14 residues. The germline CDR1 and CDR2 sequences are MDHEN and SYDVKM. The CDR3 DNA reads TGTGCCAGCAGTTTGTTCAGGGTGAACACTGAAGCTTTCTTT. Translating gives CASSLFRVNTEAFF.

The table lists this clone with a few counts. Other DNA sequences in the sample encode the same CDR3. V usage is TRBV5-1 and J usage is TRBJ2-5; tentatively, D is TRBD1 (5 bases). Germline assignment: CDR1 SGHRS and CDR2 YFSETQ. Between the trimmed V and J ends, which lost 2 bases and 1 base, there was a span of 6 bases. The length of the CDR3 is 13 residues. The CDR3 bases are TGCGCCAGCAGCTTAGGGGTCCAAGAGACCCAGTACTTC. Its translation: CASSLGVQETQYF. Together with reference TRBV5-1 and TRBJ2-5, the CDR3 gives the full variable domain: KAGVTQTPRYLIKTRGQQVTLSCSPISGHRSVSWYQQTPGQGLQFLFEYFSETQRNKGNFPGRFSGRQFSNSRSEMNVSTLELGDSALYLCASSLGVQETQYFGPGTRLLVL.

The chain is built from TRBV16 and TRBJ2-7, with D perhaps TRBD1 (6 bases). Germline-derived CDR1 and CDR2 are KGHSY and FQNENV. The CDR3 length is 14 residues. V was pared by 4 bases and J by 4 bases, with 14 bases between. DNA of the CDR3: TGTGCCAGCAGCCCCGAGCAGGGGCCATACGAGCAGTACGTC. Amino acids: CASSPEQGPYEQYV.

The chain employs TRBV5-1 and TRBJ2-5, with 14 bases lining up with TRBD2. The CDR3 contains 16 residues. V trimming: 2 bases; J trimming: 5 bases; junction bases outside the gene matches: 5. Germline-derived CDR1 and CDR2 are SGHRS and YFSETQ. The CDR3 reads CASSLGLAGGAETQYF. The CDR3 DNA reads as TGCGCCAGCAGCTTAGGACTAGCGGGGGGTGCTGAGACCCAGTACTTC.

In its sample, this clone was seen a few times. The chain combines TRBV5-1 with TRBJ1-2, with TRBD1 identical over 7 bases. V dropped 4 bases and J dropped 4; count of bases not matched to a gene: 10. Germline values: CDR1 SGHRS, CDR2 YFSETQ. The CDR3 length is 15 residues. CDR3 residues: CASSAGTAYGYGYTF. DNA for the CDR3: TGCGCCAGCAGCGCCGGGACAGCCTATGGCTATGGCTACACCTTC.

This chain joins TRBV7-2 and TRBJ2-5; TRBD1 matches 10 bases. CDR1 and CDR2 (germline): SGHTA, FQGNSA. CDR3 length: 15 residues. Losses at the gene ends were 5 bases for V and 2 bases for J; bases not matched to a gene: 5. The CDR3 nucleotides read TGTGCCAGCAGCAAGACAGGGGGCAAGCAAGAGACCCAGTACTTC. It translates to CASSKTGGKQETQYF.

The rearrangement links TRBV7-2 to TRBJ2-7; 14 nucleotides agree with TRBD2. The CDR3 contains 17 residues. V lost 5 bases and J lost 0; bases outside the gene matches: 6. Per germline, CDR1 SGHTA and CDR2 FQGNSA. DNA of the CDR3: TGTGCCAGCAGCCTAGGGACTAGCGGGGGAAGCTCCTACGAGCAGTACTTC. Translation: CASSLGTSGGSSYEQYF. The whole variable domain, remainder taken from reference TRBV7-2 and TRBJ2-7, is GAGVSQSPSNKVTEKGKDVELRCDPISGHTALYWYRQSLGQGLEFLIYFQGNSAPDKSGLPSDRFSAERTGGSVSTLTIQRTQQEDSAVYLCASSLGTSGGSSYEQYFGPGTRLTVT.

In its sample, this clone was seen a few times. The chain uses TRBV9 and TRBJ2-2; D perhaps matches TRBD1 (5 bases). From germline, CDR1 is SGDLS and CDR2 YYNGEE. The CDR3 has 14 residues. Trimming took 5 bases from V and 4 from J, leaving 12 bases between them. The CDR3 reads CASSWGLGTGELFF. Written as DNA, the CDR3 is TGTGCCAGCAGTTGGGGCCTGGGCACCGGGGAGCTGTTTTTT. The full variable domain, in which reference TRBV9 and TRBJ2-2 provide the parts outside the CDR3, is DSGVTQTPKHLITATGQRVTLRCSPRSGDLSVYWYQQSLDQGLQFLIQYYNGEERAKGNILERFSAQQFPDLHSELNLSSLELGDSALYFCASSWGLGTGELFFGEGSRLTVL.

The genes are TRBV6-6 and TRBJ2-7; 11 bases line up with TRBD2. CDR1 is MNHNY and CDR2 is SVGAGI in the germline V gene (reference sequence). The V gene end was trimmed by 7 bases and the J gene end by 2 bases; junction bases not matched to a gene: 10. CDR3 size: 16 residues. The CDR3 protein is CASTSSLAGDAYEQYF. In DNA form, the CDR3 reads TGTGCCAGCACCAGCTCACTAGCGGGAGACGCCTACGAGCAGTACTTC.

CDR3 in amino acids: CASAQLRQGAGYYGYTF. For the CDR3, the DNA is TGTGCCAGCGCCCAATTACGGCAGGGGGCAGGATACTATGGCTACACCTTC. The chain couples TRBV7-9 to TRBJ1-2, with TRBD1 identical over 8 bases. The germline V gene encodes CDR1 SEHNR and CDR2 FQNEAQ (reference sequence). The trim removed 8 bases at V and 3 bases at J, leaving 17 bases unmatched. The CDR3 runs 17 residues.

This clone turned up a few times. The J gene is TRBJ2-7, the V gene TRBV5-4; no reliable D call. Germline V gene lookup returns CDR1 SGHNT and CDR2 YYREEE (reference sequence). The CDR3 runs 12 residues. V was trimmed by 3 bases and J by 2 bases, leaving 6 bases between them. The CDR3 spells CASSYNAYEQYV. The DNA of the CDR3 is TGTGCCAGCAGCTACAACGCCTACGAGCAGTACGTC.

There are a few counts of this clone. The chain is built from TRBV5-1 and TRBJ2-5; no definite D call. Trimming removed 0 bases from V and 5 bases from J, with 11 bases in between. The germline V gene has CDR1 SGHRS and CDR2 YFSETQ. The CDR3 consists of 14 residues. The CDR3 protein is CASSLARSWETQYF. The DNA of the CDR3 is TGCGCCAGCAGCTTGGCTCGCAGTTGGGAGACCCAGTACTTC.

This clone was detected only a few times. CDR3 nucleotides: TGTGCCTGGAGTGGGTCAGGGGCTCACTATGGCTACACCTTC. Translating it yields CAWSGSGAHYGYTF. This chain connects TRBV30 to TRBJ1-2; D may be TRBD1 (6 bases). The CDR3 extends over 14 amino acids. Germline assignment: CDR1 GTSNPN and CDR2 SVGIG (reference sequence). Trimming removed 1 base from V and 3 bases from J, with 12 bases in between.

About this clone itself: Other DNA variants within this sample encode the same CDR3. This chain links TRBV6-6 with TRBJ2-5; unclear D gene. CDR3 length: 12 amino acids. The germline V gene encodes CDR1 MNHNY and CDR2 SVGAGI (reference sequence). V was shortened by 2 bases and J by 2 bases, with 3 bases between the two germline ends. The chain's CDR3 is CASSYPQETQYF. Here the CDR3 DNA reads TGTGCCAGCAGTTACCCTCAAGAGACCCAGTACTTC.

The genes are TRBV29-1 and TRBJ1-1; a possible D gene is TRBD1 (5 bases). The V end was cut by 4 bases, the J end by 1 base, with 7 bases between. The CDR3 runs to 12 residues. CDR1 and CDR2 from the germline V gene are SQVTM and ANQGSEA. The CDR3 coding sequence is TGCAGCGTTGGACAGAGGAACACTGAAGCTTTCTTT. Residues: CSVGQRNTEAFF.

In its sample, this clone was seen a few times. This chain connects TRBV19 to TRBJ2-5; TRBD1 might be the D (8 bases). The CDR3 length is 13 residues. Germline CDR1 and CDR2: LNHDA and SQIVND (reference sequence). The V gene lost 9 bases and the J gene lost 6 bases, with 17 bases spanning the gap. CDR3 DNA sequence: TGTGCCAGCGCGACAGGGGAGGGGAAGACCCAGTACTTC. Its protein product is CASATGEGKTQYF.

The rearrangement links TRBV9 to TRBJ1-2, with no clear D. Deletions cut 0 bases from V and 4 bases from J, with 7 bases between. Germline loops: CDR1 SGDLS, CDR2 YYNGEE. The CDR3 sequence is 13 residues long. CDR3 nucleotides: TGTGCCAGCAGCGTAGACCAGTCCTATGGCTACACCTTC. Its translation: CASSVDQSYGYTF.

This clone occurred a few times. The chain uses TRBV28 and TRBJ2-2; D gene uncertain. The V gene lost 2 bases and the J gene lost 6 bases, with 4 bases spanning the gap. This CDR3 is built from 12 residues. Germline V CDR1 and CDR2: MDHEN, SYDVKM. This CDR3 is CASSLLPGELFF. CDR3 bases: TGTGCCAGCAGTTTACTTCCCGGGGAGCTGTTTTTT.

This clone was detected only a few times. This rearrangement joins TRBV18 to TRBJ1-1; D unclear. Trimming took 2 bases from V and 3 from J, leaving 4 bases between them. The CDR3 extends over 12 amino acids. CDR1 is KGHSH and CDR2 is LQKENI in the germline V gene. The CDR3 region is CASSPGDTEAFF. CDR3 nucleotides: TGTGCCAGCTCACCAGGGGACACTGAAGCTTTCTTT.

In this sample, this clone turned up a few times. This chain connects TRBV25-1 to TRBJ1-4, with D perhaps matching TRBD1 (6 bases). The V gene's germline CDR1 is MGHDK and CDR2 SYGVNS. CDR3 length: 15 amino acids. V shed 4 bases and J shed 1 base, with 10 bases lying between them. The CDR3 spells CASSAYRETNEKLFF. As DNA, the CDR3 is TGTGCCAGCAGTGCATACAGGGAAACTAATGAAAAACTGTTTTTT.

This chain uses TRBV5-6 with TRBJ2-1; possible D gene TRBD1, 5 bases. CDR1 and CDR2 (germline): SGHDT, YYEEEE. V lost 3 bases and J lost 7, with 11 bases in between. The CDR3 is 13 residues long. CDR3 region: CASSSLRANEQFF. CDR3 bases: TGTGCCAGCAGCTCACTCAGGGCTAATGAGCAGTTCTTC. Combining the CDR3 with reference TRBV5-6 and TRBJ2-1 gives the whole variable domain DAGVTQSPTHLIKTRGQQVTLRCSPKSGHDTVSWYQQALGQGPQFIFQYYEEEERQRGNFPDRFSGHQFPNYSSELNVNALLLGDSALYLCASSSLRANEQFFGPGTRLTVL.

The table lists this clone with a few counts. The rearrangement uses TRBV7-2 and TRBJ2-7, with D perhaps assigned TRBD1 or TRBD2 (5 bases each). Trimming stripped 5 bases from V and 9 bases from J, with 20 bases between. This CDR3 spans 14 amino acids. Germline values: CDR1 SGHTA, CDR2 FQGNSA. Here the CDR3 reads CASSLEVGTPRQYF. DNA of the CDR3: TGTGCCAGCAGCCTGGAGGTGGGGACCCCGCGGCAGTACTTC. The whole variable domain, remainder taken from reference TRBV7-2 and TRBJ2-7, is GAGVSQSPSNKVTEKGKDVELRCDPISGHTALYWYRQSLGQGLEFLIYFQGNSAPDKSGLPSDRFSAERTGGSVSTLTIQRTQQEDSAVYLCASSLEVGTPRQYFGPGTRLTVT.

J is TRBJ2-3 and V is TRBV7-2; 12 bases fit TRBD2. The CDR3 sequence is 18 residues long. Germline values: CDR1 SGHTA, CDR2 FQGNSA. The trim removed 3 bases at V and 2 bases at J, leaving 9 bases unmatched. CDR3 residues: CASSFVTSGGQFTDTQYF. CDR3 bases: TGTGCCAGCAGCTTCGTGACTAGCGGGGGCCAATTCACAGATACGCAGTATTTT.

The rearrangement joins TRBV7-9 to TRBJ1-1; D gene ambiguous. This CDR3 spans 13 amino acids. Germline V gene sequence: CDR1 SEHNR, CDR2 FQNEAQ (reference sequence). V was shortened by 3 bases and J by 0 bases, with 5 bases between the two germline ends. The CDR3 DNA is TGTGCCAGCAGCTTGGTACTGAACACTGAAGCTTTCTTT. The encoded protein is CASSLVLNTEAFF.

The genes are TRBV30 and TRBJ2-7, with D perhaps TRBD1 (6 bases). The CDR3 extends over 15 amino acids. The ends were cut back, 0 bases at V and 3 bases at J, with 15 bases in the middle. Germline CDR1 is GTSNPN and CDR2 is SVGIG (reference sequence). Written as DNA, the CDR3 is TGTGCCTGGAGTGTTAGGGGGACCCCTCTCTACGAGCAGTACTTC. Encoded protein: CAWSVRGTPLYEQYF.

The chain uses TRBV7-2 and TRBJ2-1; TRBD1 aligns across 7 bases. The CDR3 covers 15 residues. CDR1 SGHTA and CDR2 FQGNSA come from the germline V gene. V lost 8 bases to trimming and J lost 7 bases; unmatched junction nucleotides: 14. The CDR3 loop is CASLARGFVGNEQFF. The DNA for the CDR3 is TGTGCCAGCTTGGCCAGGGGGTTCGTCGGTAATGAGCAGTTCTTC.

As for this clone: Other nucleotide sequences in the sample specify the same CDR3. This chain uses TRBV7-3 with TRBJ2-5; a possible D gene is TRBD2 (6 bases). This CDR3 has 13 residues. The V end lost 2 bases, the J end lost 4 bases, and 8 bases lay between the germline ends. Looked up from germline, CDR1 is SGHTA and CDR2 is FQGTGA. CDR3 protein: CASSLGAGETQYF. DNA for the CDR3: TGTGCCAGCAGCTTAGGAGCGGGAGAGACCCAGTACTTC.

This sequence joins TRBV25-1 and TRBJ2-7; D is uncertain. This CDR3 contains 13 residues. CDR1 MGHDK and CDR2 SYGVNS come from the germline V gene. Trimming took off 4 bases at V and 2 bases at J, with 9 bases between the two ends. Written as DNA, the CDR3 is TGTGCCAGCAGTGTGACTGCCACCTACGAGCAGTACTTC. It yields the protein CASSVTATYEQYF.